This TCR beta chain was profiled in a study of cytomegalovirus exposure and HLA in healthy donors. Comments on this clone: Antigen specificity is unknown.

General observations from the study: Associated with HLA alleles at 0.05 false discovery rate in a later analysis were about 17,000 TCR beta sequences. Listed as cytomegalovirus-associated were over 150 TCR beta chains. As a later analysis showed, several of the most significant clusters appeared to be linked to common viral pathogens. One variant, a missense change in DCLRE1C, was linked in a later analysis to TCR beta V- and J-gene trimming.

Germline CDR1 reads SEHNR; CDR2 reads FQNEAQ (reference sequence). This CDR3 has 15 residues. V dropped 6 bases and J dropped 5; count of bases not matched to a gene: 11. The PCR used 60 Vbeta and 13 Jbeta primers. TCRdb keeps only in-frame clones here, not all; method: immunoSEQ multiplex PCR. The sample carries approximately 220,000 clones, around 80% recorded once. This clonotype was obtained from a boy aged 2 to 9 in good health and CMV-seronegative. The chain employs TRBV7-9 and TRBJ1-1; TRBD1 agrees at 8 bases. Material for sequencing was PBMCs. The CDR3 spells CASRPRTGPQTEAFF. The DNA of the CDR3 is TGTGCCAGCAGACCCCGGACAGGGCCCCAGACTGAAGCTTTCTTT.